This TCR beta chain was sequenced for a study of T cell repertoires in cytomegalovirus infection. Overall study context: It can be stated that public TCR beta signatures indicated CMV infection as well as a matching HLA type. Broader study findings: Of the TCR beta families, the public ones yielded a cumulative frequency that identified carriers of CMV plus the relevant HLA. Clonotype analysis showed dominance of the ex vivo response by HLA-C-restricted CMV-specific TCR beta clonotypes.

In regard to this clonotype: Antigen: not known.

Per germline, CDR1 SNHLY and CDR2 FYNNEI. V lost 6 bases, J lost 5 bases, and 14 bases stayed unmatched. This CDR3 spans 17 amino acids. TCRdb redid the calling of the reads with MiXCR, one entry per CDR3 protein. The sample gives approximately 250,000 distinct CDR3 sequences, less than 9.5% of which show up once; over 13% is in the top ten. This chain links TRBV2 with TRBJ2-5; 11 bases agree with TRBD2. Sequenced sample: PBMCs. This TCR was sampled from a human donor in good health (CMV status not recorded). Some clones in this sample may be carry-over from other donors' samples. CDR3 bases: TGTGCCAGCAGCCCGGGACTAGCGGCAACCGGGGGGGAGACCCAGTACTTC. Translated: CASSPGLAATGGETQYF.